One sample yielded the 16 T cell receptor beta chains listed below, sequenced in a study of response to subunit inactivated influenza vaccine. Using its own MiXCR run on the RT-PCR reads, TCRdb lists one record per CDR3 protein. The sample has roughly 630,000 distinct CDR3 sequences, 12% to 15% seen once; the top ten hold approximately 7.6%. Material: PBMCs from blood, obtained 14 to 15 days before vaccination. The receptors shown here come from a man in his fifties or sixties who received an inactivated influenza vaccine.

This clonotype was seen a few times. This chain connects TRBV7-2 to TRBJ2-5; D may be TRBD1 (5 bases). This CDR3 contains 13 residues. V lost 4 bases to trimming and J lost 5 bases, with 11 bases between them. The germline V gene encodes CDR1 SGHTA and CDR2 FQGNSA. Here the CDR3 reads CASSSRAGETQYF. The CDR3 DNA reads TGTGCCAGCAGCTCCAGGGCTGGGGAGACCCAGTACTTC.

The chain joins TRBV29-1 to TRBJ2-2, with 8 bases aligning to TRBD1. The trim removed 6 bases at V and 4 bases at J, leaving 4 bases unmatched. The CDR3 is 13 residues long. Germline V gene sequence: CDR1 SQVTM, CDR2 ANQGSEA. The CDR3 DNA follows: TGCAGCGTAGACAGGGGAAGCACCGGGGAGCTGTTTTTT. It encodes CSVDRGSTGELFF.

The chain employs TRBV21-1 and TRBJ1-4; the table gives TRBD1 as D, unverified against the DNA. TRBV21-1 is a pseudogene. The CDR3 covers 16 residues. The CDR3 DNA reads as TGTGCCAGCAGCAAATTGGCCGACAGGGTCGAAGGAAAACTGTTTTTT. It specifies CASSKLADRVEGKLFF.

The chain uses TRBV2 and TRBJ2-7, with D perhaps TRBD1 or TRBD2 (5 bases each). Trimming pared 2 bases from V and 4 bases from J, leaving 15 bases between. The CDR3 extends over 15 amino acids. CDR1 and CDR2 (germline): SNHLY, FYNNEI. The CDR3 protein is CASSEPPGAIYEQYF. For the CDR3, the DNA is TGTGCCAGCAGTGAACCCCCCGGGGCGATTTACGAGCAGTACTTC.

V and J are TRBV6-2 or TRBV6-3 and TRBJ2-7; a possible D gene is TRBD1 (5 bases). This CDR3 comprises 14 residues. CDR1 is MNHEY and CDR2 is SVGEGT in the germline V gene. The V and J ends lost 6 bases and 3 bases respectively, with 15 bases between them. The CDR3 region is CASSLQTAFYEQYF. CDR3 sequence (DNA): TGTGCCAGCAGCCTACAGACAGCCTTCTACGAGCAGTACTTC.

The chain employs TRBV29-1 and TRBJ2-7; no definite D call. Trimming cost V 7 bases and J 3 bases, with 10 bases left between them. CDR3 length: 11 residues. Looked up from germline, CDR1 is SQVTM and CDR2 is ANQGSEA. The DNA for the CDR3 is TGCAGCGCTTCGGTGGACTACGAGCAGTACTTC. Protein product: CSASVDYEQYF.

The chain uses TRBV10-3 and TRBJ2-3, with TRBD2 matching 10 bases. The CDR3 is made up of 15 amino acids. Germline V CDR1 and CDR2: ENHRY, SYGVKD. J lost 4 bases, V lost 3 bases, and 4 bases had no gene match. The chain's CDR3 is CAISDSGLAPDTQYF. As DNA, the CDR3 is TGTGCCATCAGTGACTCGGGACTAGCGCCAGATACGCAGTATTTT.

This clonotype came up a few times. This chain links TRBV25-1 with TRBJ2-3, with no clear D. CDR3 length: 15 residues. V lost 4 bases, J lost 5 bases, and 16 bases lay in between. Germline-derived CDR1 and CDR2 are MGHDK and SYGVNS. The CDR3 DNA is TGTGCCAGCAGTGCCGGCGGTCTACACAGAGATACGCAGTATTTT. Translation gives CASSAGGLHRDTQYF.

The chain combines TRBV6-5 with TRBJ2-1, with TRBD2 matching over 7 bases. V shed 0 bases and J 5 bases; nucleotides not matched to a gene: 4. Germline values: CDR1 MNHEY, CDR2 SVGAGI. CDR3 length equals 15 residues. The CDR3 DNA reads TGTGCCAGCAGTTACTCGCGGGGGTTCGACAATGAGCAGTTCTTC. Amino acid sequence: CASSYSRGFDNEQFF.

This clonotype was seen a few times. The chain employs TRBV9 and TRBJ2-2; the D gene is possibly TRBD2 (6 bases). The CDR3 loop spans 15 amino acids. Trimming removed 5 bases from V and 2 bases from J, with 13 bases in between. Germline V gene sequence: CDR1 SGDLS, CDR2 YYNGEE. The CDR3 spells CASRRGSGNTGELFF. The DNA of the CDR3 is TGTGCCAGCAGACGGGGTAGCGGCAACACCGGGGAGCTGTTTTTT.

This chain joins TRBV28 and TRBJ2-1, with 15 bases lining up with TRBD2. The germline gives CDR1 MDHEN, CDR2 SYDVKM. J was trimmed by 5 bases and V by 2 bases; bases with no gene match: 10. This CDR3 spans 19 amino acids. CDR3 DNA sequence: TGTGCCAGCAGTTTAGTGGGACTAGCGGGAGGCAGAGATGACAATGAGCAGTTCTTC. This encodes CASSLVGLAGGRDDNEQFF.

CDR3 DNA sequence: TGTGCCAGCAGCTGGACCTACAATGAGCAGTTCTTC. This gives the protein CASSWTYNEQFF. The chain links TRBV5-4 to TRBJ2-1; D unresolved. The CDR3 has 12 residues. Trimming removed 3 bases from V and 2 bases from J, with 3 bases in between. Germline V gives CDR1 SGHNT, CDR2 YYREEE (reference sequence).

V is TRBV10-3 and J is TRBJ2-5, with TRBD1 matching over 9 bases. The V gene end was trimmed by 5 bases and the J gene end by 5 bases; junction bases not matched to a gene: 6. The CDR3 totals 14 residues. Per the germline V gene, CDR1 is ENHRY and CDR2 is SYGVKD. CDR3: CAISPGQGRETQYF. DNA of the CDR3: TGTGCCATCAGTCCTGGACAGGGGAGGGAGACCCAGTACTTC.

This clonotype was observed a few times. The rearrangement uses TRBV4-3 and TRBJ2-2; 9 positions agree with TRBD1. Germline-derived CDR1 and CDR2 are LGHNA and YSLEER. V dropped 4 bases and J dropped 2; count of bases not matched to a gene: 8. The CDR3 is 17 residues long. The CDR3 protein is CASSLRTGVINTGELFF. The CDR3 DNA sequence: TGCGCCAGCAGCCTTAGGACAGGGGTTATAAACACCGGGGAGCTGTTTTTT.

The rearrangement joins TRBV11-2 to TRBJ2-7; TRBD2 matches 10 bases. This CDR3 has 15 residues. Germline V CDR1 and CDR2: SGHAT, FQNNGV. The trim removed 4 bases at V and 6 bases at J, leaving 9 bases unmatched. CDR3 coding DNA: TGTGCCAGCAGCTCTCTAGCGGGAGAACGGGTCGAGCAGTACTTC. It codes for CASSSLAGERVEQYF. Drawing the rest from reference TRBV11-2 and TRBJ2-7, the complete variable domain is EAGVAQSPRYKIIEKRQSVAFWCNPISGHATLYWYQQILGQGPKLLIQFQNNGVVDDSQLPKDRFSAERLKGVDSTLKIQPAKLEDSAVYLCASSSLAGERVEQYFGPGTRLTVT.

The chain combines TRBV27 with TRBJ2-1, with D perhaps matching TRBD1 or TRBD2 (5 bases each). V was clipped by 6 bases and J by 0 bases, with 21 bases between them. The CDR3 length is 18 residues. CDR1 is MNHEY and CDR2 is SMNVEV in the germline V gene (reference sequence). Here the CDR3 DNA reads TGTGCCAGCAGACCCAACGCTCCGGGGCCTCGCTCCTACAATGAGCAGTTCTTC. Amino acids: CASRPNAPGPRSYNEQFF.